This T cell receptor beta chain emerged from a study of T-cell memory formation after mild COVID-19. TCRdb fed the 5' RACE reads into MiXCR, producing one record per CDR3 protein. The table lists around 320,000 distinct CDR3 sequences, roughly an eighth of them singletons. The germline CDR1 and CDR2 sequences are SEHNR and FQNEAQ (reference sequence). The CDR3 spans 15 residues. After removal of 5 bases from V and 4 bases from J, the junction contained 6 bases not matched to a gene. Sequences were obtained from PBMCs or a T cell subset sorted from them (not recorded which). This TCR derives from a man aged 18 to 29 who had mild COVID-19 (a few samples of this study predate the infection). Cell type and time point are not known. V and J are TRBV7-9 and TRBJ2-2; 8 nucleotides agree with TRBD1. CDR3 amino acids: CASSLTGESTGELFF. CDR3 DNA: TGTGCCAGCAGCCTGACAGGGGAGAGCACCGGGGAGCTGTTTTTT.